Following are 16 T cell receptor beta chains from one sample sequenced in a study of blood T cell repertoires in COVID-19. Libraries were prepared by immunoSEQ multiplex PCR; TCRdb keeps only in-frame clonotypes and omits some of them. The profile shows 30,000 to 45,000 clones, 85% to 90% of them singletons. The sequenced material came from peripheral blood. These receptors originate from a woman in her 70s with active COVID-19.

The chain is built from TRBV6-5 and TRBJ1-3, with D uncertain. This CDR3 is 13 amino acids long. Germline V gene data show CDR1 as MNHEY and CDR2 as SVGAGI. CDR3 bases: TGTGCTTCCCAGTCTCGCTCTGGAAACACCATATATTTT. The encoded protein is CASQSRSGNTIYF.

This chain connects TRBV19 to TRBJ2-2, with TRBD2 matching 8 bases. The CDR3 runs to 16 residues. Germline V gene lookup returns CDR1 LNHDA and CDR2 SQIVND (reference sequence). J gave up 1 base and V 6 bases, and 7 bases lay outside the gene matches. The CDR3 region is CASRVGLAVNTGELFF. CDR3 sequence (DNA): TGTGCCAGTAGGGTCGGACTAGCTGTGAACACCGGGGAGCTGTTTTTT.

This chain connects TRBV6-2 or TRBV6-3 to TRBJ1-5; D ambiguous. The CDR3 extends over 16 amino acids. CDR1 is MNHEY and CDR2 is SVGEGT in the germline V gene. Trimming took off 4 bases at V and 3 bases at J, with 16 bases between the two ends. The CDR3 nucleotides read TGTGCCAGCAGTTTGATCGAGGGCACACTCAATCAGCCCCAGCATTTT. It specifies CASSLIEGTLNQPQHF.

This clone has a single count. This chain joins TRBV5-1 and TRBJ1-2; D might be TRBD1 (5 bases). V lost 2 bases and J lost 8, with 13 bases in between. This CDR3 is built from 13 residues. From germline, CDR1 is SGHRS and CDR2 YFSETQ. CDR3 sequence: CASSFHEAGGYTF. The CDR3 DNA follows: TGCGCCAGCAGCTTCCACGAGGCAGGGGGCTACACCTTC.

The rearrangement links TRBV5-8 to TRBJ2-2, with TRBD2 matching over 11 bases. Germline V CDR1 and CDR2: SGHTS, YDEGEE. Trimming cost V 5 bases and J 4 bases; bases outside gene matches: 10. This CDR3 has 17 amino acids. In DNA, the CDR3 is TGTGCCAGCAGACGGACAGTAGCGGGGGGGCTCACCGGGGAGCTGTTTTTT. Translation gives CASRRTVAGGLTGELFF.

The chain joins TRBV4-1 to TRBJ1-2; 9 bases line up with TRBD1. The ends lost 7 bases at V and 7 bases at J; junction bases unmatched: 10. The germline CDR1 and CDR2 sequences are MGHRA and YSYEKL. The CDR3 totals 14 residues. The CDR3 here is CASTRQGGRAGYTF. CDR3 nucleotide sequence: TGCGCCAGCACCCGACAGGGGGGTAGGGCTGGCTACACCTTC.

This clone was counted only a few times. This chain joins TRBV27 and TRBJ1-5; TRBD1 is a possible D gene (6 bases). Trimming cost V 1 base and J 8 bases, with 12 bases left between them. The CDR3 has 14 amino acids. Germline CDR1 reads MNHEY; CDR2 reads SMNVEV (reference sequence). This chain's CDR3 is CASSLFRGGEPQHF. For the CDR3, the DNA is TGTGCCAGCAGTTTATTCAGGGGTGGGGAGCCCCAGCATTTT.

A single count supports this clone. The V call is TRBV7-9, the J call TRBJ2-7; a weak D match, TRBD1 (6 bases). Germline assignment: CDR1 SEHNR and CDR2 FQNEAQ (reference sequence). The V and J ends lost 1 base and 4 bases respectively, with 17 bases between them. This CDR3 has 16 amino acids. In DNA, the CDR3 is TGTGCCAGCAGCTTAGTTGGGGGTCAGGGGCTATACGAGCAGTACTTC. Encoded protein: CASSLVGGQGLYEQYF. The full variable domain, completed using reference TRBV7-9 and TRBJ2-7, is DTGVSQNPRHKITKRGQNVTFRCDPISEHNRLYWYRQTLGQGPEFLTYFQNEAQLEKSRLLSDRFSAERPKGSFSTLEIQRTEQGDSAMYLCASSLVGGQGLYEQYFGPGTRLTVT.

The chain uses TRBV19 and TRBJ1-5; D perhaps matches TRBD1 (6 bases). In germline, CDR1 is LNHDA, CDR2 SQIVND (reference sequence). The CDR3 is 18 amino acids. V was pared by 5 bases and J by 0 bases, with 20 bases between. The CDR3, as DNA: TGTGCCAGTAGTTCGGGGGGGCGGCGGGGGTATAGCAATCAGCCCCAGCATTTT. As protein: CASSSGGRRGYSNQPQHF.

This clone was counted only a few times. The chain joins TRBV19 to TRBJ2-7, with 9 nucleotides matching TRBD1. CDR3 length: 15 residues. Germline loops: CDR1 LNHDA, CDR2 SQIVND (reference sequence). The trim removed 3 bases at V and 3 bases at J, leaving 6 bases unmatched. This CDR3 is CASSIFGTGNYEQYF. CDR3 nucleotide sequence: TGTGCCAGTAGTATTTTTGGGACAGGGAACTACGAGCAGTACTTC.

This clone came up a few times. CDR3 DNA sequence: TGTGCCAGCAGCGCCGGGGAAGGACAGATCTACGAGCAGTACTTC. Amino acid sequence: CASSAGEGQIYEQYF. V gene TRBV9 combines with J gene TRBJ2-7; the D gene is possibly TRBD1 (6 bases). In germline, CDR1 is SGDLS, CDR2 YYNGEE. The CDR3 is made up of 15 amino acids. Trimming took 3 bases from V and 3 from J, leaving 16 bases between them. Based on the CDR3 plus reference TRBV9 and TRBJ2-7, the full variable domain is DSGVTQTPKHLITATGQRVTLRCSPRSGDLSVYWYQQSLDQGLQFLIQYYNGEERAKGNILERFSAQQFPDLHSELNLSSLELGDSALYFCASSAGEGQIYEQYFGPGTRLTVT.

The V and J genes are TRBV10-3 and TRBJ1-2, with 10 bases aligning to TRBD1. CDR1 and CDR2 from the germline V gene are ENHRY and SYGVKD. J lost 5 bases, V lost 0 bases, and 6 bases had no gene match. The CDR3 is 16 residues long. CDR3 loop: CAISESEGQGSYGYTF. The CDR3, as DNA: TGTGCCATCAGTGAGTCTGAGGGACAGGGGTCTTATGGCTACACCTTC.

The rearrangement joins TRBV6-6 to TRBJ2-7; TRBD1 might be the D (5 bases). V shed 9 bases and J shed 2 bases, with 14 bases lying between them. The V gene's germline CDR1 is MNHNY and CDR2 SVGAGI (reference sequence). The CDR3 contains 13 residues. CDR3 coding DNA: TGTGCCAGTGCTCCTGGCAGGGCCTACGAGCAGTACTTC. Translated, it gives CASAPGRAYEQYF.

By share of the sample, this clone is medium-sized. The chain couples TRBV24-1 to TRBJ2-3, with D possibly being TRBD2 (6 bases). Looked up from germline, CDR1 is KGHDR and CDR2 is SFDVKD. The CDR3 runs 18 residues. V was pared by 0 bases and J by 0 bases, with 15 bases between. CDR3 region: CATSDLKGSGLSTDTQYF. The CDR3 nucleotides are TGTGCCACCAGTGATTTGAAGGGAAGCGGGCTTAGCACAGATACGCAGTATTTT.

J is TRBJ1-1 and V is TRBV2; TRBD1 is a possible D gene (6 bases). Germline lookup yields CDR1 SNHLY and CDR2 FYNNEI. V was trimmed by 7 bases and J by 4 bases, leaving 16 bases between them. The CDR3 has 14 amino acids. As DNA, the CDR3 is TGTGCCAGCAAGGGAACAGGGCCGGGCACTGAAGCTTTCTTT. This codes for CASKGTGPGTEAFF.

The chain uses TRBV24-1 and TRBJ2-5; a weak D match, TRBD1 (5 bases). The V gene's germline CDR1 is KGHDR and CDR2 SFDVKD. CDR3 length equals 15 residues. V lost 3 bases and J 4 bases, leaving 14 bases between the germline ends. The CDR3 region has the DNA TGTGCCACCAGTGATCCAACCAGGGAAGGAGAGACCCAGTACTTC. Its protein product is CATSDPTREGETQYF.